Listed here are 7 T cell receptor beta chains from one sample, sequenced in a study of lymphopenia after photon versus proton radiotherapy. Profiled with immunoSEQ multiplex PCR; TCRdb holds only in-frame clones, not every one. Found here are under 70,000 clones, roughly 92% of them singletons; the top ten hold about 2%. The sample here was peripheral blood, taken from a patient treated with photon-based radiotherapy. Receptors originate from a woman aged 35 to 49 with cholangiocarcinoma.

The chain links TRBV29-1 to TRBJ2-3; D remains unclear. The V end was cut by 7 bases, the J end by 2 bases, with 10 bases between. The CDR3 runs to 12 residues. The germline CDR1 and CDR2 sequences are SQVTM and ANQGSEA. CDR3 nucleotide sequence: TGCAGCGGCGAAACTTCCACAGATACGCAGTATTTT. Encoded protein: CSGETSTDTQYF.

The chain combines TRBV14 with TRBJ2-5, with D possibly TRBD2 on 6 matching bases. This CDR3 contains 13 residues. From germline, CDR1 is SGHDN and CDR2 FVKESK. The ends were cut back, 3 bases at V and 8 bases at J, with 13 bases in the middle. The CDR3 loop reads CASSQAEGFTQYF. DNA for the CDR3: TGTGCCAGCAGCCAGGCGGAGGGGTTTACCCAGTACTTC.

The chain has TRBV7-9 and TRBJ1-1, with 7 bases lining up with TRBD1. The ends lost 5 bases at V and 2 bases at J; junction bases unmatched: 8. The CDR3 is made up of 15 amino acids. CDR1 and CDR2 (germline): SEHNR, FQNEAQ (reference sequence). The CDR3 loop is CASSLTGFRNTEAFF. CDR3 sequence (DNA): TGTGCCAGCAGCCTGACAGGGTTCAGAAACACTGAAGCTTTCTTT.

V gene TRBV5-1 combines with J gene TRBJ2-1; no reliable D call. Germline V gene lookup returns CDR1 SGHRS and CDR2 YFSETQ. The CDR3 consists of 17 residues. Trimming removed 4 bases from V and 1 base from J, with 18 bases in between. The CDR3 bases are TGCGCCAGCAGCCCCCCGTCTCGGGTCACTTCCTACAATGAGCAGTTCTTC. This codes for CASSPPSRVTSYNEQFF.

V gene TRBV27 combines with J gene TRBJ2-5; TRBD1 is a possible D gene (5 bases). Germline assignment: CDR1 MNHEY and CDR2 SMNVEV (reference sequence). V dropped 4 bases and J dropped 1 base, with 7 bases sitting between them. The CDR3 runs 13 residues. This CDR3 is CASSWGSQETQYF. In DNA, the CDR3 is TGTGCCAGCAGTTGGGGCAGCCAAGAGACCCAGTACTTC.

The chain is built from TRBV27 and TRBJ1-1, with D possibly being TRBD1 (6 bases). The germline gives CDR1 MNHEY, CDR2 SMNVEV (reference sequence). The CDR3 contains 13 residues. The germline V and J ends were trimmed by 8 bases and 1 base, with 11 bases remaining between them. The CDR3 loop is CASGLGQNTEAFF. In DNA, the CDR3 is TGTGCCAGCGGCCTGGGACAGAACACTGAAGCTTTCTTT.

The chain is built from TRBV28 and TRBJ2-7; D may be TRBD1 or TRBD2 (5 bases each). V lost 2 bases to trimming and J lost 3 bases, with 17 bases between them. The CDR3 loop spans 16 amino acids. Germline V gives CDR1 MDHEN, CDR2 SYDVKM. For the CDR3, the DNA is TGTGCCAGCAGTTTACCGGGACCTCCCCCGGGCTACGAGCAGTACTTC. It encodes CASSLPGPPPGYEQYF.